This T cell receptor beta chain was documented in a study of response to subunit inactivated influenza vaccine. Findings and caveats of the study: Each seasonal influenza vaccination, the authors suggested, recruits few new T cells.

V was clipped by 0 bases and J by 8 bases; unmatched bases: 9. The CDR3 is 17 residues long. Germline CDR1 and CDR2: MNHEY and SVGAGI. On this clonotype itself: Its antigen is not identified.

TCRdb re-called the RT-PCR reads through MiXCR, storing one row per CDR3 protein. Of roughly 670,000 distinct CDR3 sequences listed, 12% to 15% are singletons. Sequencing used PBMCs from blood, obtained roughly 15 days before vaccination. The J gene is TRBJ1-4, the V gene TRBV6-5; TRBD1 aligns across 10 bases. This receptor was obtained from a man aged 45 to 65 who received an inactivated influenza vaccine. The CDR3: CASSYSGTGALGEKLFF. Written as DNA, the CDR3 is TGTGCCAGCAGTTACTCCGGGACAGGGGCCCTTGGGGAAAAACTGTTTTTT.